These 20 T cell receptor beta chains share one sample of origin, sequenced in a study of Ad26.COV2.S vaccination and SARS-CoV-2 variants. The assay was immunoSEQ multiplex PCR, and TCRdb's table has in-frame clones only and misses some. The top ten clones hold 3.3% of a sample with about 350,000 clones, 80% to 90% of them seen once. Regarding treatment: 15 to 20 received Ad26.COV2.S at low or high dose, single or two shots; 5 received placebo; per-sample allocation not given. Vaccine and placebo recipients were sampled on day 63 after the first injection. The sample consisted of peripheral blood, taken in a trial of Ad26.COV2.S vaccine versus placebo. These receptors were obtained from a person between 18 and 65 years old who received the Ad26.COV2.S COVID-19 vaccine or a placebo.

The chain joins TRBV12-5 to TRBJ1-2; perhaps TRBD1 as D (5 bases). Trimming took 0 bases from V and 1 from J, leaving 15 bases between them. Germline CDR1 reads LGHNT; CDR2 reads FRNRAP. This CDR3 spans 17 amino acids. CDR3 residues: CASGLVQVRRFNYGYTF. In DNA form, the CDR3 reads TGTGCTAGTGGTTTGGTACAGGTCCGAAGATTTAACTATGGCTACACCTTC.

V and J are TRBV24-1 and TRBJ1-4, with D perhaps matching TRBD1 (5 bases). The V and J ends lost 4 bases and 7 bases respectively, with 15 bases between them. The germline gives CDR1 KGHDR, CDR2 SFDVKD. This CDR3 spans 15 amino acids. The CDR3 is CATSDPRESGEKLFF. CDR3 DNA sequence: TGTGCCACCAGTGACCCCAGGGAGTCGGGTGAAAAACTGTTTTTT.

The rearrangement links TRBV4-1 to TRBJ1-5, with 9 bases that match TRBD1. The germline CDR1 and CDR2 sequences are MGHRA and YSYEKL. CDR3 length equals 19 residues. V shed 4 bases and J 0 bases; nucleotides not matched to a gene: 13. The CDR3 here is CASSRATGGGGISNQPQHF. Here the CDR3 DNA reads TGCGCCAGCAGCCGAGCGACAGGGGGTGGGGGTATTAGCAATCAGCCCCAGCATTTT.

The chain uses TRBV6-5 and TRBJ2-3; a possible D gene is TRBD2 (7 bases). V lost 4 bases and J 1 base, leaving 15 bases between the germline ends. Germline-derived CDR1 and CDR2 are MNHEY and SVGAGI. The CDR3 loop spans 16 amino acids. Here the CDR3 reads CASSWGGGWGTDTQYF. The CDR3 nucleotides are TGTGCCAGCAGTTGGGGAGGGGGATGGGGCACAGATACGCAGTATTTT.

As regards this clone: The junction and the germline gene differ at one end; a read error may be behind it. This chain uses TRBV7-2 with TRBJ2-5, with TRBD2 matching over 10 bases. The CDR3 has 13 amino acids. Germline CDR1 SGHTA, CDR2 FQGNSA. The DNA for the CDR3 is TGTGCCATCAGCGGGAGGGTCAGGGAGACCCAGTACTTC. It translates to CAISGRVRETQYF.

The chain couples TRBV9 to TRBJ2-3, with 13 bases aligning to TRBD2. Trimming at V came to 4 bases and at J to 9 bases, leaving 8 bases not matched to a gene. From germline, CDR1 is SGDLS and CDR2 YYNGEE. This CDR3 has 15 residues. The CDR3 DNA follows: TGTGCCAGCAGCCCCGCCGGGACTAGCGGGATGACGCAGTATTTT. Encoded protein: CASSPAGTSGMTQYF.

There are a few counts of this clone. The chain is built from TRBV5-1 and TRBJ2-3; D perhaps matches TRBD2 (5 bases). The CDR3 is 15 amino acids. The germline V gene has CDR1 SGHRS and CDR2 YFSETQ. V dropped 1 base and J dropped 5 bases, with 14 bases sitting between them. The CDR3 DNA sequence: TGCGCCAGCAGCTTGATCGGCTACCGGGGAGATACGCAGTATTTT. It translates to CASSLIGYRGDTQYF. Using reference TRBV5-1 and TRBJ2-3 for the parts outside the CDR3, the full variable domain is KAGVTQTPRYLIKTRGQQVTLSCSPISGHRSVSWYQQTPGQGLQFLFEYFSETQRNKGNFPGRFSGRQFSNSRSEMNVSTLELGDSALYLCASSLIGYRGDTQYFGPGTRLTVL.

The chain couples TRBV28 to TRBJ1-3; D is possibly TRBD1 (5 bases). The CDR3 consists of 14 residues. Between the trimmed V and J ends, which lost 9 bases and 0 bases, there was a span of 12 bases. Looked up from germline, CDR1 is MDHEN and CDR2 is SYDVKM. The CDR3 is CASETESSGNTIYF. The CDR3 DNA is TGTGCCAGTGAGACAGAGTCCTCTGGAAACACCATATATTTT. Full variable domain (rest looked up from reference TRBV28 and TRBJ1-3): DVKVTQSSRYLVKRTGEKVFLECVQDMDHENMFWYRQDPGLGLRLIYFSYDVKMKEKGDIPEGYSVSREKKERFSLILESASTNQTSMYLCASETESSGNTIYFGEGSWLTVV.

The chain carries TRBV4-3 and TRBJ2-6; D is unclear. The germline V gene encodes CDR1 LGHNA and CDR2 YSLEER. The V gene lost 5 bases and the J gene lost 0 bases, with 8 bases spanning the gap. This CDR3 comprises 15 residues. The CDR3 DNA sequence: TGCGCCAGCAGCAACGACAACTCTGGGGCCAACGTCCTGACTTTC. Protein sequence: CASSNDNSGANVLTF.

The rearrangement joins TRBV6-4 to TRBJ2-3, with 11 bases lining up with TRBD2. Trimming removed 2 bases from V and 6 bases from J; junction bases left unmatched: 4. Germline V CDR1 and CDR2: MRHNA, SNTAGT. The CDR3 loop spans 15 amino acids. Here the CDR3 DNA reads TGTGCCAGCAGTGACATAGCGGGAGGGCCGGATACGCAGTATTTT. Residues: CASSDIAGGPDTQYF.

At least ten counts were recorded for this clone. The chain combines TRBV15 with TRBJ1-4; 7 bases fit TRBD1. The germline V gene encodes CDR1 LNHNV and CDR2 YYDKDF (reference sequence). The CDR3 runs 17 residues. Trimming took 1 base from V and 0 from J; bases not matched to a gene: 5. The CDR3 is CATSRAGTAATNEKLFF. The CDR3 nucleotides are TGTGCCACCAGCAGAGCGGGGACAGCTGCAACTAATGAAAAACTGTTTTTT.

Here the CDR3 DNA reads TGTGCCAGCAGTTACCTCAGGGGGGGTGAGCAGTTCTTC. It yields the protein CASSYLRGGEQFF. The genes are TRBV6-5 and TRBJ2-1; either TRBD1 or TRBD2 may fit D (7 bases each). The V and J ends lost 2 bases and 9 bases respectively, with 11 bases between them. There are 13 residues in the CDR3. Germline loops: CDR1 MNHEY, CDR2 SVGAGI.

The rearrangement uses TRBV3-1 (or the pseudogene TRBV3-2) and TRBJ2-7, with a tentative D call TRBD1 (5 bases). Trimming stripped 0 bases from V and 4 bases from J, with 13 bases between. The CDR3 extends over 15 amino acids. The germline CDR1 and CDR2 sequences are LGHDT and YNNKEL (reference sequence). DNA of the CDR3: TGTGCCAGCAGCCAAGACTTGGACATCGCTTACGAGCAGTACTTC. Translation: CASSQDLDIAYEQYF.

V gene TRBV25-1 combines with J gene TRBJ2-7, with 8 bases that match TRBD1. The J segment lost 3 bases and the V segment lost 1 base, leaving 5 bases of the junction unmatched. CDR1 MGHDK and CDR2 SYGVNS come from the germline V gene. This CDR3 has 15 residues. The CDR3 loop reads CASSELRTGSYEQYF. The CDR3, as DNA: TGTGCCAGCAGTGAATTGCGGACAGGGAGCTACGAGCAGTACTTC.

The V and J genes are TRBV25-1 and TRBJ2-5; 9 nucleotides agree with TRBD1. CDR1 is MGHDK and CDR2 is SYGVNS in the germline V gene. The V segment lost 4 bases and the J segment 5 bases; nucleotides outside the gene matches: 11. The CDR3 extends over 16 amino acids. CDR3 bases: TGTGCCAGCAGTGCCCCGAGACAGGGGGGTAGGGAGACCCAGTACTTC. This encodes CASSAPRQGGRETQYF.

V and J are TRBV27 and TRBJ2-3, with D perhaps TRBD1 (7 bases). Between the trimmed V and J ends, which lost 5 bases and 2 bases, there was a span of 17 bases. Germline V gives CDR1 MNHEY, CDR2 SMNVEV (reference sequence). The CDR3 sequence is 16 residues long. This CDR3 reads CASSNPTGEATDTQYF. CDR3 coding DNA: TGTGCCAGCAGTAACCCTACAGGGGAGGCCACAGATACGCAGTATTTT.

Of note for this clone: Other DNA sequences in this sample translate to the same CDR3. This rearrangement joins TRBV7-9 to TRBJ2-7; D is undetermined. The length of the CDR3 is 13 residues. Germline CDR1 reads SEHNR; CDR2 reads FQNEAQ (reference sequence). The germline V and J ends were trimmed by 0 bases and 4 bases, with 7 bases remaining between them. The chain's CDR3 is CASSLAPGYEQYF. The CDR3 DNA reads TGTGCCAGCAGCTTAGCGCCCGGGTACGAGCAGTACTTC.

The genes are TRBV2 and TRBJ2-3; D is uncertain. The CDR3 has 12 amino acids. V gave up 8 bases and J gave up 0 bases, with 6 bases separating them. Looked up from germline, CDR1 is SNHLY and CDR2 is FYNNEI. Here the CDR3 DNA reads TGTGCCAGCGAAACTAGCACAGATACGCAGTATTTT. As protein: CASETSTDTQYF. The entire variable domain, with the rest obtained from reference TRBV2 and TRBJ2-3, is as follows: EPEVTQTPSHQVTQMGQEVILRCVPISNHLYFYWYRQILGQKVEFLVSFYNNEISEKSEIFDDQFSVERPDGSNFTLKIRSTKLEDSAMYFCASETSTDTQYFGPGTRLTVL.

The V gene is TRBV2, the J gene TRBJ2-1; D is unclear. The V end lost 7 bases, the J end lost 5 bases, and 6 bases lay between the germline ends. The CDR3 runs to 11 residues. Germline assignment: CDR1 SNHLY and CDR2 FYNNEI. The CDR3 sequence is CASTQNNEQFF. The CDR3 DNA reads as TGTGCCAGCACGCAGAACAATGAGCAGTTCTTC.

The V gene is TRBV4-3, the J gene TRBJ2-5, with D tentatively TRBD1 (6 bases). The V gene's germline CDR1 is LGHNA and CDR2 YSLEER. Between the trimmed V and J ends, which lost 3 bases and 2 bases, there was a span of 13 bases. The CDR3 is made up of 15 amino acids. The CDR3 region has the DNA TGCGCCAGCAGCCATAGATGGGGGACACAAGAGACCCAGTACTTC. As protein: CASSHRWGTQETQYF.